This entry concerns a single T cell receptor (beta chain). Its antigen is not known. Execution of the assay was at deep level. Only in-frame clones appear in the TCRdb table, and some are missing; sequencing was by immunoSEQ multiplex PCR. The sample comprises millions of clones, approximately 94% of which are singletons, and roughly 1% rests with the top ten. This record comes from a study of shared clonotypes between healthy human individuals. The CDR3 is 15 residues long. Germline V lookup: CDR1 SEHNR, CDR2 FQNEAQ (reference sequence). Study-wide results and limits: Relative to clonotypes present in all four donors, those not shared had lower generation probabilities.

In the naive CD8 group, cells lacked CD45RO and were positively selected for CCR7, so terminally differentiated effector memory CD45RA+ cells were left out. J is TRBJ2-5 and V is TRBV7-9; D is uncertain. Matching the DNA end better, TRBJ2-7 makes the J call doubtful. The sequence was collected from a man between 18 and 29 years old in good health. Sequences were obtained from naive CD8+ T cells sorted from blood. The CDR3 DNA follows: TGTGCCAGCAGCTTAGGTGTTAGCAACTCCTACGAGCAGTACTTC. As protein: CASSLGVSNSYEQYF.